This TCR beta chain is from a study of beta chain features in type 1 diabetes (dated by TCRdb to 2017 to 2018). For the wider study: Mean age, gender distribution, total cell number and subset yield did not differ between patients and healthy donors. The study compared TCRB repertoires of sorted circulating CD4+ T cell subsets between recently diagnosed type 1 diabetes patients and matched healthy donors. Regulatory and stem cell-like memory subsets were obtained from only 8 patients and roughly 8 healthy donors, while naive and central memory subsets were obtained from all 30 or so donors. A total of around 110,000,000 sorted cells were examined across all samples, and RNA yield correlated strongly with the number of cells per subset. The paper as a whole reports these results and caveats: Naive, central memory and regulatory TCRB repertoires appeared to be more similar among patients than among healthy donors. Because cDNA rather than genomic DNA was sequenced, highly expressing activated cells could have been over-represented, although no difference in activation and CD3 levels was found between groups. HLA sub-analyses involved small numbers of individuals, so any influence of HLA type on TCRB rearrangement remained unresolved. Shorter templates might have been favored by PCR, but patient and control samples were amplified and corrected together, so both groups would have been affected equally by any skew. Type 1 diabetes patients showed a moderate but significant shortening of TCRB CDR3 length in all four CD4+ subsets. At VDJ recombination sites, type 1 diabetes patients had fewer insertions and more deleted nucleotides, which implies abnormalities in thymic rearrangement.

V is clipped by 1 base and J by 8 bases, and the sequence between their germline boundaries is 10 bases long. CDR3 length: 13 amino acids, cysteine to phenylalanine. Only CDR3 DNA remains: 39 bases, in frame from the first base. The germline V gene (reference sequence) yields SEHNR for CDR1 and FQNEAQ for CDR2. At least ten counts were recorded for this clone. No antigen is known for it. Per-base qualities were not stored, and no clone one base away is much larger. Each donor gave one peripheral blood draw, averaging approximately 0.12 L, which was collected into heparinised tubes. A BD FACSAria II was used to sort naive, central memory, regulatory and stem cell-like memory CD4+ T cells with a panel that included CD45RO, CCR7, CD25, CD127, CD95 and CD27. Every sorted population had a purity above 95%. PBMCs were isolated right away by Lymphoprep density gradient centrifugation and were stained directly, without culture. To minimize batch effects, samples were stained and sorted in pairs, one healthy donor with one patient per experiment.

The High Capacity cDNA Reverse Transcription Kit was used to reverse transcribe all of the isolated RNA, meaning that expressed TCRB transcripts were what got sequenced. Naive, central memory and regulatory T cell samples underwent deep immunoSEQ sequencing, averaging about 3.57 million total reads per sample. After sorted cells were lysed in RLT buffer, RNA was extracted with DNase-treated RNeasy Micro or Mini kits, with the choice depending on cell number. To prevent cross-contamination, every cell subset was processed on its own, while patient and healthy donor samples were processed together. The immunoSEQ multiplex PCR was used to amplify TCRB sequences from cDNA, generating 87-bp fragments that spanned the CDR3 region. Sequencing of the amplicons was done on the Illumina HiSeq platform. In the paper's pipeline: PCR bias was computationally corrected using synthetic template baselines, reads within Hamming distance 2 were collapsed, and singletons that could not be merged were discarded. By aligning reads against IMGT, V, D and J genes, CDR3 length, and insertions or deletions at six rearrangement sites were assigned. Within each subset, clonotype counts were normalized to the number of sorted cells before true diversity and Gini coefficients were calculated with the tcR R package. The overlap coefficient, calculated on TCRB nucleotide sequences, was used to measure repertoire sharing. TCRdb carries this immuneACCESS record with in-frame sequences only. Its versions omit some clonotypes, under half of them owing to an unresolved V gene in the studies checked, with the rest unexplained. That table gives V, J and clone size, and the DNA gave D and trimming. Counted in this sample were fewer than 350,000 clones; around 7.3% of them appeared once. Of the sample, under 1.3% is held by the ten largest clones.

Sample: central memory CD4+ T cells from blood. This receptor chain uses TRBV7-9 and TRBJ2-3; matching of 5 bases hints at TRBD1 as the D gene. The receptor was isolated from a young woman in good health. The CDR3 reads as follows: CASSLDRQGTQYF. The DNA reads TGTGCCAGCAGCTTAGATCGTCAGGGTACGCAGTATTTT. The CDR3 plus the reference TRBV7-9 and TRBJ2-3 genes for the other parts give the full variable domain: DTGVSQNPRHKITKRGQNVTFRCDPISEHNRLYWYRQTLGQGPEFLTYFQNEAQLEKSRLLSDRFSAERPKGSFSTLEIQRTEQGDSAMYLCASSLDRQGTQYFGPGTRLTVL.